Listed below are T cell receptor beta chains from one sample, sequenced in a study of breast tumors, draining lymph nodes, adjacent tissues. TCRdb processed the multiplex PCR reads anew with MiXCR; each CDR3 protein has one entry. The sample includes about 300,000 distinct CDR3 sequences, around 30% of them seen just once. Source material: axillary lymph node tissue. These receptors all stem from a female donor with breast cancer. Some clones in this sample may be carry-over from other donors' samples. Both conserved end residues are part of each CDR3. A D gene is named only where the DNA matches it firmly. The listing skips clone size in some rows; elsewhere it reads once, few, many or a size class.

CDR3 length	V gene	clone size	D gene	J gene	CDR3 protein	CDR3 DNA
14	TRBV5-1	many	.	TRBJ1-2	CAGSLPGRDYGYTF	TGCGCCGGCAGCTTACCGGGACGGGATTATGGCTACACCTTC
14	TRBV10-2	many	TRBD1	TRBJ2-5	CASRSPGGGKTQYF	TGCGCCAGCCGGAGCCCAGGGGGCGGGAAGACCCAGTACTTC
13	TRBV5-5	.	.	TRBJ1-1	CARSVSGATEAFF	TGTGCCAGAAGCGTTTCAGGGGCCACTGAAGCTTTCTTT
14	TRBV20-1	.	.	TRBJ2-7	CSARGSVSSYEQYF	TGCAGTGCTAGAGGGTCGGTGAGCTCCTACGAGCAGTACTTC
16	TRBV10-2	.	TRBD1	TRBJ1-4	CASSNQGAGSTEKLFF	TGCGCCAGCAGTAACCAGGGGGCAGGTAGCACTGAAAAACTGTTTTTT
16	TRBV12-3/TRBV12-4	many	TRBD2	TRBJ2-3	CASSLGTSGNTDTQYF	TGTGCCAGCAGTTTAGGGACTAGCGGCAACACAGATACGCAGTATTTT
15	TRBV9	many	TRBD1	TRBJ2-5	CASSPHRDSQETQYF	TGTGCCAGCAGCCCGCATAGGGACAGCCAAGAGACCCAGTACTTC
13	TRBV4-3	many	.	TRBJ1-5	CASSQDRDQPQHF	TGCGCCAGCAGCCAAGACAGGGATCAGCCCCAGCATTTT
11	TRBV6-2/TRBV6-3	.	.	TRBJ2-3	CASSRVDTQYF	TGTGCCAGCAGTCGGGTAGATACGCAGTATTTT
13	TRBV6-4	many	.	TRBJ1-2	CASSRGTGYGYTF	TGTGCCAGCAGTAGGGGGACGGGGTATGGCTACACCTTC
16	TRBV30	few	.	TRBJ2-3	CACHRGGLGVSDTQYF	TGTGCCTGCCACCGAGGGGGTTTGGGAGTGTCAGATACGCAGTATTTT
13	TRBV20-1	many	.	TRBJ2-1	CSASDGLYNEQFF	TGCAGTGCTAGTGACGGATTATACAATGAGCAGTTCTTC
11	TRBV28	.	.	TRBJ1-2	CASSLQRGYTF	TGTGCCAGCAGTTTACAGAGAGGCTACACCTTC
13	TRBV30	.	.	TRBJ1-4	CAWSVSGYGKLFF	TGTGCCTGGAGTGTGTCAGGGTACGGGAAACTGTTTTTT
14	TRBV9	many	.	TRBJ2-7	CASSVGPGAYEQYF	TGTGCCAGCAGCGTAGGACCAGGGGCCTACGAGCAGTACTTC
19	TRBV5-1	many	.	TRBJ2-2	CASSLPHMTGTSAGGELFF	TGCGCCAGCAGCTTGCCCCATATGACAGGGACTTCGGCCGGCGGGGAGCTGTTTTTT
17	TRBV11-2	.	TRBD2	TRBJ2-1	CASSSRPPSGSSNEQFF	TGTGCCAGCAGCTCCCGACCACCTAGCGGGAGTAGTAATGAGCAGTTCTTC